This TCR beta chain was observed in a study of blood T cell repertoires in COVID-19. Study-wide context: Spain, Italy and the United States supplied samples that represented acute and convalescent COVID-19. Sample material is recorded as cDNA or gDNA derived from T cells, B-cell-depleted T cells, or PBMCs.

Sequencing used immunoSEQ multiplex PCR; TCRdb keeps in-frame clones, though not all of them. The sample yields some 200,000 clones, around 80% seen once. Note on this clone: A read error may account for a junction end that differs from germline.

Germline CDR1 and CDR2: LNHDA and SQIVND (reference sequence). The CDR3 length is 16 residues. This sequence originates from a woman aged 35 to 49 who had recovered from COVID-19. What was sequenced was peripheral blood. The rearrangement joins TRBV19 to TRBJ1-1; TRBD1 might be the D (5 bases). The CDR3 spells CASSIGGRFVNTEAFF. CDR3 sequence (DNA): TGTGCCAGTAGTATTGGGGGGAGATTTGTGAATACTGAAGCTTTCTTT.